The 21 T cell receptor beta chains presented below share a single source sample, sequenced in a study of low-dose radiotherapy and immunotherapy resistance in tumors. TRAV and TRBV primers primed cDNA for both TCRalpha and TCRbeta. With a V-primer adapter and a constant-region primer, TCRs were amplified for roughly 18 PCR cycles. TCRdb analysed the reads with MiXCR anew, one entry per CDR3 protein. The sample holds about 9,600 distinct CDR3 sequences, around 75% seen once. The receptors stem from a human donor with advanced metastatic prostate, ovarian, gallbladder or colorectal cancer (not recorded which). This table probably holds off-target reads from a library built for another chain.

The rearrangement links TRBV7-8 to TRBJ1-4; the D gene is possibly TRBD1 (6 bases). Per the germline V gene, CDR1 is SGHVS and CDR2 is FQNEAQ. The V end lost 4 bases, the J end lost 7 bases, and 19 bases lay between the germline ends. The CDR3 has 16 amino acids. In nucleotides, the CDR3 is TGTGCCAGCAGCTCCCCGGCTGGGGGGCGCGGTGAAAAACTGTTTTTT. It specifies CASSSPAGGRGEKLFF.

The chain carries TRBV19 and TRBJ1-2; 7 positions agree with TRBD1. The CDR3 spans 13 residues. The J segment lost 8 bases and the V segment lost 5 bases, leaving 8 bases of the junction unmatched. The germline CDR1 and CDR2 sequences are LNHDA and SQIVND (reference sequence). The CDR3 DNA is TGTGCCAGTAGTTCGACAGGGAGAGAGGGCTACACCTTC. It specifies CASSSTGREGYTF.

The V call is TRBV13, the J call TRBJ2-7; 7 positions match TRBD1. Unmatched junction bases numbered 10, after V lost 2 bases and J lost 3 bases. The CDR3 sequence is 16 residues long. Per the germline V gene, CDR1 is PRHDT and CDR2 is FYEKMQ (reference sequence). Written as DNA, the CDR3 is TGTGCCAGCAGCTTATTCGTTGGACAGGTCGGCTACGAGCAGTACTTC. Translating gives CASSLFVGQVGYEQYF.

The chain carries TRBV28 and TRBJ1-2; possible D gene TRBD1, 6 bases. V dropped 6 bases and J dropped 4 bases, with 18 bases sitting between them. Germline assignment: CDR1 MDHEN and CDR2 SYDVKM. CDR3 length: 15 residues. This chain's CDR3 is CASSSGQTLGYGYTF. The CDR3 nucleotides are TGTGCCAGCAGCTCAGGACAGACCCTCGGCTATGGCTACACCTTC.

The chain uses TRBV6-5 and TRBJ2-1; TRBD2 matches at 8 bases. This CDR3 has 15 amino acids. Germline CDR1 and CDR2: MNHEY and SVGAGI. Unmatched junction bases numbered 5, after V lost 0 bases and J lost 7 bases. The CDR3 nucleotides are TGTGCCAGCAGTTACTCAAGCGGGGGTCGGAATGAGCAGTTCTTC. This sequence encodes CASSYSSGGRNEQFF.

The CDR3 protein is CASRDRGANVLTF. The DNA of the CDR3 is TGTGCCAGCAGAGACAGGGGAGCCAACGTCCTGACTTTC. V gene TRBV6-1 combines with J gene TRBJ2-6, with TRBD1 matching 8 bases. This CDR3 is built from 13 residues. V lost 6 bases and J lost 7; bases outside the gene matches: 2. CDR1 is MNHNS and CDR2 is SASEGT in the germline V gene.

This clonotype was recorded a few times. The chain is built from TRBV12-3 or TRBV12-4 and TRBJ2-3; TRBD1 might be the D (6 bases). The CDR3 runs 14 residues. Trimming left V 6 bases short and J 4 bases short, with 14 bases between. The CDR3 nucleotides read TGTGCCAGCAGCCCGGCGAGGGGGTCAGATACGCAGTATTTT. It specifies CASSPARGSDTQYF.

The rearrangement uses TRBV3-1 and TRBJ2-7; TRBD2 aligns across 12 bases. The germline V gene has CDR1 LGHDT and CDR2 YNNKEL (reference sequence). CDR3 length equals 16 residues. Trimming removed 4 bases from V and 5 bases from J; junction bases left unmatched: 9. The CDR3 region is CASSPRRLAGVNEQYF. The CDR3 DNA reads as TGTGCCAGCAGCCCAAGAAGACTAGCGGGAGTCAACGAGCAGTACTTC.

V gene TRBV5-1 combines with J gene TRBJ2-1; D unresolved. Germline V CDR1 and CDR2: SGHRS, YFSETQ. The germline V and J ends were trimmed by 0 bases and 6 bases, with 4 bases remaining between them. The CDR3 runs to 12 residues. Here the CDR3 DNA reads TGCGCCAGCAGCTTGGCTCTCAATGAGCAGTTCTTC. This gives the protein CASSLALNEQFF.

The chain carries TRBV20-1 and TRBJ2-1; 12 bases line up with TRBD2. This CDR3 comprises 15 residues. The germline gives CDR1 DFQATT, CDR2 SNEGSKA (reference sequence). With V trimmed by 6 bases and J by 2 bases, 5 bases remained unmatched. This CDR3 is CSARTSGETYNEQFF. As DNA, the CDR3 is TGCAGTGCACGGACTAGCGGGGAAACCTACAATGAGCAGTTCTTC.

The rearrangement links TRBV18 to TRBJ2-1; the D is unclear. The CDR3 totals 15 residues. V lost 3 bases and J lost 0, with 9 bases in between. In germline, CDR1 is KGHSH, CDR2 LQKENI. The CDR3 sequence is CASSPSRSSYNEQFF. The CDR3 region has the DNA TGTGCCAGCTCACCTAGTAGGAGCTCCTACAATGAGCAGTTCTTC.

The chain couples TRBV20-1 to TRBJ2-1; D call uncertain. CDR1 is DFQATT, CDR2 SNEGSKA, per germline (reference sequence). This CDR3 spans 15 amino acids. V was shortened by 1 base and J by 0 bases, with 10 bases between the two germline ends. The CDR3 DNA reads TGCAGTGCTAGAGCGTGGTCGAGCTCCTACAATGAGCAGTTCTTC. This gives the protein CSARAWSSSYNEQFF.

Only a few counts were recorded for this clonotype. V usage is TRBV2 and J usage is TRBJ2-1; D gene unclear. This CDR3 has 14 amino acids. The V end was cut by 1 base, the J end by 7 bases, with 11 bases between. Germline lookup yields CDR1 SNHLY and CDR2 FYNNEI. CDR3 in DNA: TGTGCCAGCAGTGAAGAGTTGGTGTCGAATGAGCAGTTCTTC. Translating gives CASSEELVSNEQFF.

The chain is built from TRBV10-3 and TRBJ2-6; 9 nucleotides align to TRBD1. CDR1 ENHRY and CDR2 SYGVKD come from the germline V gene. CDR3 length: 17 residues. The ends lost 6 bases at V and 0 bases at J; junction bases unmatched: 6. CDR3 in DNA: TGTGCCATCAGCGGACAGGGGATTAACTCTGGGGCCAACGTCCTGACTTTC. Encoded protein: CAISGQGINSGANVLTF.

The genes are TRBV28 and TRBJ2-7, with D unclear. Germline CDR1 and CDR2: MDHEN and SYDVKM. This CDR3 region has 11 residues. Trimming removed 5 bases from V and 3 bases from J, with 5 bases in between. CDR3 in DNA: TGTGCCAGCAGTAAACGCTACGAGCAGTACTTC. The encoded protein is CASSKRYEQYF. The full variable domain, rest sourced from reference TRBV28 and TRBJ2-7, is DVKVTQSSRYLVKRTGEKVFLECVQDMDHENMFWYRQDPGLGLRLIYFSYDVKMKEKGDIPEGYSVSREKKERFSLILESASTNQTSMYLCASSKRYEQYFGPGTRLTVT.

This chain joins TRBV5-1 and TRBJ2-1; 15 bases are shared with TRBD2. The V gene's germline CDR1 is SGHRS and CDR2 YFSETQ. This CDR3 is built from 16 residues. After removal of 3 bases from V and 6 bases from J, the junction contained 4 bases not matched to a gene. CDR3 sequence: CASSYLGLAGGNEQFF. CDR3 DNA: TGCGCCAGCAGCTATTTGGGACTAGCGGGAGGCAATGAGCAGTTCTTC.

The genes are TRBV5-5 and TRBJ2-2, with D possibly TRBD1 on 6 matching bases. Germline values: CDR1 SGHKS, CDR2 YYEKEE (reference sequence). V lost 5 bases and J 1 base, leaving 6 bases between the germline ends. The CDR3 consists of 13 residues. CDR3 sequence: CASRQGNTGELFF. CDR3 DNA: TGTGCCAGCAGACAGGGGAACACCGGGGAGCTGTTTTTT.

This clonotype was picked up a small number of times. V gene TRBV20-1 combines with J gene TRBJ2-1; possibly TRBD1 for D (7 bases). Trimming shortened V by 4 bases and J by 3 bases, and 19 bases separated the two germline ends. The germline V gene encodes CDR1 DFQATT and CDR2 SNEGSKA (reference sequence). The CDR3 covers 16 residues. CDR3 region: CSATSQGDFYYNEQFF. The CDR3 DNA reads TGCAGTGCTACATCCCAGGGGGACTTCTACTACAATGAGCAGTTCTTC.

This clonotype occurred a few times. The chain links TRBV4-1 to TRBJ2-1, with TRBD1 matching over 9 bases. CDR3 length: 16 amino acids. CDR1 is MGHRA and CDR2 is YSYEKL in the germline V gene. Trimming cost V 3 bases and J 9 bases; bases outside gene matches: 12. The CDR3 DNA follows: TGCGCCAGCAGCCAGCGCGGGACAGGGTTTATTGGTGAGCAGTTCTTC. This gives the protein CASSQRGTGFIGEQFF.

This clonotype has more than one count but fewer than ten. The chain is built from TRBV5-1 and TRBJ2-2; 8 nucleotides agree with TRBD1. Germline CDR1 and CDR2: SGHRS and YFSETQ. CDR3 length: 13 amino acids. The V segment lost 4 bases and the J segment 7 bases; nucleotides outside the gene matches: 3. The CDR3 bases are TGCGCCAGCAGCGCCGGACAGGGCGGGGAGCTGTTTTTT. Protein product: CASSAGQGGELFF.

The chain carries TRBV5-1 and TRBJ2-1; 8 positions agree with TRBD1. Germline-derived CDR1 and CDR2 are SGHRS and YFSETQ. V lost 4 bases to trimming and J lost 10 bases; unmatched junction nucleotides: 4. This CDR3 is 12 amino acids long. CDR3 region: CASSPRGLEQFF. CDR3 coding DNA: TGCGCCAGCAGCCCCAGGGGGCTCGAGCAGTTCTTC.